The present entry profiles one TCR beta chain with its context. Its specificity is not known. Healthy bone marrow donors formed the donor group. This record belongs to a study of cytomegalovirus exposure and HLA in healthy donors. Study results and limitations: An assumption of roughly uniform sequencing depth across donors underlay the presence/absence analyses. Despite most TCR sequences being rare, some public TCRs occurred in many donors.

Primers for the PCR totalled 60 Vbeta and 13 Jbeta. Data came from immunoSEQ multiplex PCR; TCRdb stores just in-frame clones and leaves some out. The table records around 120,000 clones, 75% to 85% of them present only once. The sequenced sample consisted of PBMCs. The source of this sequence is a woman aged 40-49 years in good health and CMV-seronegative.

This CDR3 reads CASSPAGASDTQYF. The CDR3 DNA is TGCGCCAGCAGCCCCGCGGGGGCATCAGATACGCAGTATTTT. The V gene is TRBV4-3, the J gene TRBJ2-3; D might be TRBD2 (7 bases). Germline assignment: CDR1 LGHNA and CDR2 YSLEER. The V gene lost 4 bases and the J gene lost 4 bases, with 12 bases spanning the gap. The CDR3 spans 14 residues.